Listed below are T cell receptor beta chains from one sample, sequenced in a study of tumor-infiltrating lymphocytes in primary liver carcinoma. TCRdb re-called the multiplex PCR reads with MiXCR, one entry per CDR3 protein. The sample lists almost 200,000 distinct CDR3 sequences; about 61% were seen once. Sequenced sample: peripheral blood. Receptor source: a woman aged 55-69 years with primary liver carcinoma and hepatitis B virus infection. The CDR3 runs from the conserved cysteine through the conserved F or W. The D gene is left open where the match is weak. A clone size is listed for some rows: how often the clone was seen (once, few, many), or a class if it is expanded.

>NA|once|TRBJ2-3|TRBV29-1
TGCTGCGTGGCAGTGGTGGCAGATAAGCAGTATTTT
CCVAVVADKQYF
>NA|NA|TRBJ1-4|TRBV12-3/TRBV12-4
TGTGCCAGCAGTTTAGGGGCGCAGCATAATGAAAAACTGTTTTTT
CASSLGAQHNEKLFF
>NA|NA|TRBJ2-3|TRBV29-1
TGCAGCCTTGAAATCCAGCACACAGATACGCAGTATTTT
CSLEIQHTDTQYF
>TRBD2|NA|TRBJ2-5|TRBV11-1
TGTGCCAGCAGCAACTGGACTAGGGAGACCCAGTACTTC
CASSNWTRETQYF
>NA|NA|TRBJ2-3|TRBV11-2
TGTGCCAGCAGCACGACACCTAGCTCAGATACGAAGTATTTT
CASSTTPSSDTKYF
>TRBD2|NA|TRBJ2-1|TRBV9
TGTGCCAGCAGCGTAGGCGGGAGCGGATCCTACAATGAGCAGTTCTTC
CASSVGGSGSYNEQFF
>NA|many|TRBJ2-1|TRBV11-2
TGTGCCAGCAGCTTTGAGGGCTGGGGAAACAATGAGCAGTTCTTC
CASSFEGWGNNEQFF
>TRBD1|few|TRBJ1-2|TRBV7-9
TGTGCCAGCAGCGGTGGGACAGGGTCTAACTATGGCTACACCTTC
CASSGGTGSNYGYTF
>NA|many|TRBJ2-3|TRBV5-1
TGCGCCAGCAGACTGAGCACCGCTATCACAGATACGCAGTATTTT
CASRLSTAITDTQYF
>NA|few|TRBJ2-7|TRBV6-5
TGTGCCAGCAGTTACTCCTCCCCGCTGGAAGGCTACGAGCAGTACTTC
CASSYSSPLEGYEQYF
>NA|many|TRBJ1-1|TRBV12-3/TRBV12-4
TGTGCCAGCAGTTTCCGACAGAAGACTGAAGCTTTCTTT
CASSFRQKTEAFF